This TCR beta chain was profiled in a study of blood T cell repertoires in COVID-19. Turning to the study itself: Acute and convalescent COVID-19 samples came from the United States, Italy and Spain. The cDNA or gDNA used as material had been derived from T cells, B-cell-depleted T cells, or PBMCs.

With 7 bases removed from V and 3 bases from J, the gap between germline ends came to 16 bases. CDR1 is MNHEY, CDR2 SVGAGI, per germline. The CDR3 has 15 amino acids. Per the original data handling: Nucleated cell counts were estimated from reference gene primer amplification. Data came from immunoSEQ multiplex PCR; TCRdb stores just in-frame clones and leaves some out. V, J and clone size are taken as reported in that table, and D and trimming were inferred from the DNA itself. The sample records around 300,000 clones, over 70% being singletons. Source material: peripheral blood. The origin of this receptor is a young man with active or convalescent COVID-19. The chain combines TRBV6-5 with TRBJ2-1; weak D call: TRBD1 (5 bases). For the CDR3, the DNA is TGTGCCAGCACCCAGCGACGGACACTCTACAATGAGCAGTTCTTC. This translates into CASTQRRTLYNEQFF.